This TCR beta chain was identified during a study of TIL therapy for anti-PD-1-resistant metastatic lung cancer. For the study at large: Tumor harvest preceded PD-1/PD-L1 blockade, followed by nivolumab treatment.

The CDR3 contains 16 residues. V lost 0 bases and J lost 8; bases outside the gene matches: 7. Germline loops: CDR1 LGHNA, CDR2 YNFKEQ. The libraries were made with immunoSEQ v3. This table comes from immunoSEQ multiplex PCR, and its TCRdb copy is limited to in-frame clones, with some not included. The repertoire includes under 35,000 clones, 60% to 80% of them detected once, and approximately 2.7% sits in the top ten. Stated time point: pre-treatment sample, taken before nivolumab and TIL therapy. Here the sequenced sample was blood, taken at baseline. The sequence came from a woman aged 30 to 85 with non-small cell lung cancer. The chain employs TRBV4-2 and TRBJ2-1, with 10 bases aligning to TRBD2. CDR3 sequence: CASSQEWLAGDHEQFF. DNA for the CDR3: TGTGCCAGCAGCCAAGAGTGGCTAGCGGGAGACCATGAGCAGTTCTTC.